The entry below describes one T cell receptor (beta chain). What it binds is unknown. At one boundary the junction diverges from the germline segment, which might be a read error. TCR beta cDNA was prepared out of around 460 ng total RNA by means of a constant-region primer. Slightly modified ARM-PCR served as the procedure for the TCR beta libraries. These libraries came from three rounds of nested multiplex PCR. Running about 11 cycles apiece, the first two PCR rounds relied on TRBV1-TRBV30 forward primers together with a C-beta reverse primer. TCRdb itself ran the multiplex PCR reads through MiXCR, one entry per CDR3 protein. The sample contains approximately 300,000 distinct CDR3 sequences, approximately 65% of which appear only once. Germline DNA was extracted alongside blood RNA, which was obtained from unsorted whole blood. Investigators obtained around 4 milliliters of peripheral blood ahead of surgery.

The record originates from a study of tumor-infiltrating lymphocytes in primary liver carcinoma. On the study more broadly: Surgeons resected the patients' primary liver carcinomas. Points from the study as a whole: Researchers did not compare CD4+ and CD8+ repertoires, as samples were bulk unsorted.

The CDR3 extends over 14 amino acids. Per the germline V gene, CDR1 is ENHRY and CDR2 is SYGVKD. The sequence was collected from a man aged 40-49 years with primary liver carcinoma and hepatitis B virus infection. The sample consisted of peripheral blood. The chain combines TRBV10-3 with TRBJ1-1, with D tentatively TRBD1 (5 bases). CDR3 DNA: TGTGCCATCAGTGAGCCAGGCAAGGACACTGAAGTTTTCTTT. Translation gives CAISEPGKDTEVFF.